The source of this T cell receptor beta chain is a study of Graves' ophthalmopathy and Graves' hyperthyroidism. Study overall: Investigators collected peripheral blood at initial diagnosis, before any treatment was given. The study's findings and limits: Blood shared most expanded thyroid clonotypes above 0.001 frequency.

This clonotype has at least ten counts. Antigen specificity is unknown. Hyperthyroidism counted as stable given no ophthalmopathy within 18 months of follow-up. Diagnosis was based on clinical symptoms, serum thyroxine, TRAb, thyroid ultrasound and orbital computed tomography. As the template, RNA transcripts were used to amplify TCR beta CDR3 regions. The first-round RT-PCR employed HTBI primers together with the Qiagen OneStep RT-PCR kit. A multiplex PCR was then performed as the second round. Each CDR3 protein is one row after TCRdb ran MiXCR on the multiplex PCR reads. The sample consists of hundreds of thousands of distinct CDR3 sequences, 15% to 19% of them appearing once. J was trimmed by 4 bases and V by 7 bases; bases with no gene match: 11. CDR1 SNHLY and CDR2 FYNNEI come from the germline V gene. The CDR3 loop spans 15 amino acids.

The sequenced sample consisted of peripheral blood. The sequence was obtained from a woman younger than 30 with stable Graves' hyperthyroidism. This rearrangement joins TRBV2 to TRBJ1-1, with 8 bases matching TRBD1. In nucleotides, the CDR3 is TGTGCCAGCATTGGCCCCGACAGGGGAAGCACTGAAGCTTTCTTT. It codes for CASIGPDRGSTEAFF.